The next 4 T cell receptor beta chains were all read from a single sample in a study of T cells in Graves' hyperthyroidism and ophthalmopathy. Using RNA transcripts as the source, TCR beta CDR3 regions were amplified. When the TCR CDR3 underwent first-round RT-PCR, the HTBI primer set was used. TCRdb redid the calling of the multiplex PCR reads with MiXCR, one entry per CDR3 protein. The sample consists of about 560,000 distinct CDR3 sequences, approximately 14% of them appearing once. What was sequenced was blood. These receptors all come from a woman aged 25 to 39 with Graves' hyperthyroidism.

In its sample, this clonotype was seen many times. The J gene is TRBJ2-1, the V gene TRBV20-1; possibly TRBD1 or TRBD2 for D (5 bases each). Between the trimmed V and J ends, which lost 6 bases and 1 base, there was a span of 22 bases. The CDR3 has 17 amino acids. From germline, CDR1 is DFQATT and CDR2 SNEGSKA (reference sequence). CDR3 loop: CSALPLDTGISYNEQFF. In DNA, the CDR3 is TGCAGTGCCCTGCCCTTGGACACCGGGATTTCCTACAATGAGCAGTTCTTC.

The genes are TRBV3-1 and TRBJ2-3; the match to TRBD2 covers 7 bases. The CDR3 covers 19 residues. V dropped 0 bases and J dropped 0; count of bases not matched to a gene: 12. Germline V CDR1 and CDR2: LGHDT, YNNKEL (reference sequence). The CDR3 DNA reads as TGTGCCAGCAGCCAAGATACGGCTAGCGGAGCTCTTAGCACAGATACGCAGTATTTT. Translated: CASSQDTASGALSTDTQYF.

The chain carries TRBV6-2 or TRBV6-3 and TRBJ1-1, with 11 bases identical to TRBD1. The germline V gene has CDR1 MNHEY and CDR2 SVGEGT. This CDR3 spans 17 amino acids. V shed 6 bases and J 6 bases; nucleotides not matched to a gene: 15. CDR3 protein: CASRTGTGGLLNAEAFF. The CDR3 DNA sequence: TGTGCCAGCAGGACCGGGACAGGGGGGTTGTTAAACGCTGAAGCTTTCTTT.

This chain uses TRBV25-1 with TRBJ2-1; the match to TRBD1 covers 10 bases. Trimming took 6 bases from V and 6 from J; bases not matched to a gene: 8. The CDR3 contains 15 residues. The germline V gene encodes CDR1 MGHDK and CDR2 SYGVNS. The DNA of the CDR3 is TGTGCCAGCAGCGAACCGGGACAGGGGTTCAATGAGCAGTTCTTC. Translated: CASSEPGQGFNEQFF.